The rows below give T cell receptor beta chains drawn from one sample of a study of immune evolution from preneoplasia to lung adenocarcinoma. Here immunoSEQ multiplex PCR was the method, and the copy in TCRdb shows in-frame clones only, minus some. The sample carries thousands of clones, around 77% recorded once. Specimen: FFPE minimally invasive lung adenocarcinoma tissue. The receptor source for this set is a person aged 70 to 85 with lung adenocarcinoma. Each CDR3 is given with its conserved first and last residue. The D gene is left open where the match is weak. The size entry is marked missing in some rows and otherwise reads once, few, many or a size class.

>TRBD1|.|TRBV9|TRBJ2-7
TGTGCCAGCAGCGTAGGGACAGGGGGTATCTACGAGCAGTACTTC
CASSVGTGGIYEQYF
>.|.|TRBV11-3|TRBJ2-1
TGTGCCAGCAGCTCTGGGATGGCTGAAATGAATGAGCAGTTCTTC
CASSSGMAEMNEQFF
>TRBD1|.|TRBV27|TRBJ1-2
TGTGCCAGCACCCCAACAGGGGACCTAACTAACTATGGCTACACCTTC
CASTPTGDLTNYGYTF
>.|.|TRBV9|TRBJ2-1
TGTGCCAGCAGCGAGGGCGGCTACAATGAGCAGTTCTTC
CASSEGGYNEQFF
>TRBD1|.|TRBV25-1|TRBJ1-1
TGTGCCAGCAGGCCTCCAGGGGGCTGGGGAAACACTGAAGCTTTCTTT
CASRPPGGWGNTEAFF
>.|.|TRBV7-8|TRBJ2-7
TGTGCCAGCAGCTTAGCGCACCGGCGGAGCTCCTACGAGCAGTACTTC
CASSLAHRRSSYEQYF
>.|.|TRBV6-6|TRBJ1-3
TGTGCCAGCAGTAATCAGCGGGACACCATATATTTT
CASSNQRDTIYF
>.|.|TRBV7-9|TRBJ2-2
TGTGCCAGCAGCTTATCGCAGGGCGGGCTGTTTTTT
CASSLSQGGLFF
>TRBD1|.|TRBV11-2|TRBJ1-5
TGTGCCAGCAGCTTAGGAGGACAGGGGCGGCCCCAGCATTTT
CASSLGGQGRPQHF
>.|few|TRBV14|TRBJ2-2
TGTGCCAGCAGCCAAACACGATCTACCGGGGAGCTGTTTTTT
CASSQTRSTGELFF
>.|.|TRBV29-1|TRBJ1-2
TGCAGCGTTCCCGGGATATATGGCTACACCTTC
CSVPGIYGYTF
>.|.|TRBV6-1|TRBJ2-1
TGTGCCAGCAGTGAACATCAGGGGGAGCAGTTCTTC
CASSEHQGEQFF
>.|.|TRBV11-2|TRBJ2-7
TGTGCCAGCAGCTTAGGCTTGGGCGAGCAGTACTTC
CASSLGLGEQYF
>.|.|TRBV14|TRBJ2-5
TGTGCCAGCAGCTTACCGGGACTTCAAGAGACCCAGTACTTC
CASSLPGLQETQYF
>.|.|TRBV10-2|TRBJ2-7
TGCGCCAGCAGTGAGTCTGACAGGTCTGGGCAGTACTTC
CASSESDRSGQYF
>.|.|TRBV4-1|TRBJ2-3
TGCGCCAGCAGCCACGACAGCACAGATACGCAGTATTTT
CASSHDSTDTQYF
>TRBD2|once|TRBV7-9|TRBJ2-3
TGTGCCAGCAGCGAGGGACTAGGGGTATCAGATACGCAGTATTTT
CASSEGLGVSDTQYF
>.|few|TRBV19|TRBJ2-3
TGTGCCAGTAGTATAGCTCCGGCGGGCACAGATACGCAGTATTTT
CASSIAPAGTDTQYF
>.|.|TRBV5-1|TRBJ1-2
TGCGCCAGCAGCTTGGGGGGGACAAACAATGGCTACACCTTC
CASSLGGTNNGYTF
>TRBD1|.|TRBV7-2|TRBJ1-6
TGTGCCAACAGCTGGAGGACAGGGGGAAATTCACCCCTCCACTTT
CANSWRTGGNSPLHF
>.|.|TRBV7-9|TRBJ1-1
TGTGCCAGCAGCTTAGACTGGGGGAACACTGAAGCTTTCTTT
CASSLDWGNTEAFF
>TRBD1|.|TRBV6-5|TRBJ2-5
TGTGCCAGCAAAGGGGGACAGGGACAGACCCAGTACTTC
CASKGGQGQTQYF